The 29 T cell receptor beta chains below all came from one sample that was sequenced in a study of OX40 agonist ivuxolimab in advanced cancers. Using immunoSEQ multiplex PCR, the repertoire was profiled, and TCRdb retains in-frame clones only, with some absent. The sample records 66,000 or so clones, around 90% being singletons. Sequences were derived from CD4+ or CD8+ T cells sorted from blood, sampled in a trial of the OX40 agonist ivuxolimab. The receptors stem from an adult with an advanced solid tumor such as melanoma, head and neck, liver or kidney cancer.

The rearrangement links TRBV27 to TRBJ2-4; the match to TRBD1 covers 8 bases. Germline-derived CDR1 and CDR2 are MNHEY and SMNVEV (reference sequence). V dropped 5 bases and J dropped 13; count of bases not matched to a gene: 7. The CDR3 runs to 12 residues. The DNA of the CDR3 is TGTGCCAGCAGTCCCTCTGGGACAGGACAGTACTTC. Translation: CASSPSGTGQYF.

The rearrangement links TRBV7-6 to TRBJ1-1; TRBD1 is a possible D gene (5 bases). The CDR3 spans 13 residues. The germline V gene has CDR1 SGHVS and CDR2 FNYEAQ. The germline V and J ends were trimmed by 1 base and 5 bases, with 8 bases remaining between them. The CDR3 spells CASSLGEGTEAFF. The CDR3 nucleotides read TGTGCCAGCAGCTTAGGGGAGGGGACTGAAGCTTTCTTT.

Relative to its sample, this clone is medium-sized. The chain employs TRBV7-2 and TRBJ2-6, with a weak D call TRBD2 (6 bases). The CDR3 contains 16 residues. Looked up from germline, CDR1 is SGHTA and CDR2 is FQGNSA. V dropped 2 bases and J dropped 0 bases, with 8 bases sitting between them. CDR3 sequence: CASSLSGGSGANVLTF. The CDR3 DNA reads TGTGCCAGCAGCTTATCCGGGGGCTCTGGGGCCAACGTCCTGACTTTC. The variable domain in full, with the rest retrieved from reference TRBV7-2 and TRBJ2-6, is GAGVSQSPSNKVTEKGKDVELRCDPISGHTALYWYRQSLGQGLEFLIYFQGNSAPDKSGLPSDRFSAERTGGSVSTLTIQRTQQEDSAVYLCASSLSGGSGANVLTFGAGSRLTVL.

V and J are TRBV7-3 and TRBJ2-3; weak D call: TRBD1 (5 bases). The length of the CDR3 is 13 residues. V was cut by 4 bases and J by 3 bases, with 8 bases left in between. The germline V gene has CDR1 SGHTA and CDR2 FQGTGA. The chain's CDR3 is CASSSQGTDTQYF. Here the CDR3 DNA reads TGTGCCAGCAGCTCCCAGGGAACAGATACGCAGTATTTT.

The J gene is TRBJ1-3, the V gene TRBV29-1; D call uncertain. V dropped 4 bases and J dropped 4 bases, with 11 bases sitting between them. CDR1 is SQVTM and CDR2 is ANQGSEA in the germline V gene. The CDR3 consists of 13 residues. CDR3 sequence: CSVVWGTGNTIYF. CDR3 DNA sequence: TGCAGCGTTGTCTGGGGAACCGGAAACACCATATATTTT.

In DNA form, the CDR3 reads TGTGCCAGCAGCAAACGGGCCGGGACAGGTCAAGAGACCCAGTACTTC. Protein: CASSKRAGTGQETQYF. J is TRBJ2-5 and V is TRBV5-6; 8 positions agree with TRBD1. CDR1 and CDR2 (germline): SGHDT, YYEEEE. V lost 4 bases to trimming and J lost 2 bases; unmatched junction nucleotides: 10. CDR3 length: 16 amino acids.

The chain couples TRBV13 to TRBJ2-5; TRBD2 aligns across 9 bases. V dropped 3 bases and J dropped 1; count of bases not matched to a gene: 9. Germline CDR1 reads PRHDT; CDR2 reads FYEKMQ (reference sequence). This CDR3 contains 17 residues. The CDR3 reads CASSFKSSGALQETQYF. Here the CDR3 DNA reads TGTGCCAGCAGCTTCAAGTCTAGCGGGGCACTCCAAGAGACCCAGTACTTC.

The V gene is TRBV18, the J gene TRBJ2-6, with 7 bases fitting TRBD1. The V segment lost 6 bases and the J segment 2 bases; nucleotides outside the gene matches: 16. CDR3 length equals 19 residues. Germline V gives CDR1 KGHSH, CDR2 LQKENI. CDR3 region: CASSPSLDRRRPGANVLTF. Written as DNA, the CDR3 is TGTGCCAGCTCGCCGAGTTTGGACAGGCGTAGACCTGGGGCCAACGTCCTGACTTTC.

This chain links TRBV6-1 with TRBJ1-2; the D gene is possibly TRBD1 (5 bases). The CDR3 consists of 15 residues. Germline CDR1 reads MNHNS; CDR2 reads SASEGT. Trimming stripped 4 bases from V and 8 bases from J, with 20 bases between. The DNA of the CDR3 is TGTGCCAGCAGTGTCCACGCGGGGGTTGACATGGGCTACACCTTC. This gives the protein CASSVHAGVDMGYTF.

This sequence joins TRBV28 and TRBJ1-4; D gene unclear. V was clipped by 2 bases and J by 5 bases, with 0 bases between them. The CDR3 length is 11 residues. From germline, CDR1 is MDHEN and CDR2 SYDVKM. CDR3 loop: CASSLNEKLFF. CDR3 nucleotide sequence: TGTGCCAGCAGTTTAAATGAAAAACTGTTTTTT.

This clone was detected only once. The J gene is TRBJ2-2, the V gene TRBV19, with a possible D match to TRBD1 (5 bases). This CDR3 is 13 amino acids long. Germline CDR1 and CDR2: LNHDA and SQIVND (reference sequence). Trimming stripped 2 bases from V and 4 bases from J, with 5 bases between. CDR3 region: CASSIRGTGELFF. In DNA form, the CDR3 reads TGTGCCAGTAGTATAAGGGGCACCGGGGAGCTGTTTTTT. The whole variable domain, filled in from reference TRBV19 and TRBJ2-2, reads DGGITQSPKYLFRKEGQNVTLSCEQNLNHDAMYWYRQDPGQGLRLIYYSQIVNDFQKGDIAEGYSVSREKKESFPLTVTSAQKNPTAFYLCASSIRGTGELFFGEGSRLTVL.

The rearrangement joins TRBV18 to TRBJ1-5; D is unclear. V lost 2 bases and J lost 0, with 11 bases in between. Germline V gene sequence: CDR1 KGHSH, CDR2 LQKENI. The CDR3 has 16 residues. CDR3: CASSPNSGNSNQPQHF. The CDR3 nucleotides are TGTGCCAGCTCACCAAACAGCGGAAATAGCAATCAGCCCCAGCATTTT.

The chain carries TRBV28 and TRBJ2-3; D is possibly TRBD1 (6 bases). CDR1 is MDHEN and CDR2 is SYDVKM in the germline V gene. Trimming took 4 bases from V and 6 from J, leaving 11 bases between them. This CDR3 has 13 residues. This chain's CDR3 is CASSSGDGDTQYF. In DNA, the CDR3 is TGTGCCAGCAGTTCAGGGGATGGCGATACGCAGTATTTT.

The chain couples TRBV4-2 to TRBJ2-3; 10 positions agree with TRBD2. Unmatched junction bases numbered 12, after V lost 3 bases and J lost 6 bases. This CDR3 comprises 17 residues. Looked up from germline, CDR1 is LGHNA and CDR2 is YNFKEQ. The CDR3 here is CASSQEDSGGRGDTQYF. Here the CDR3 DNA reads TGTGCCAGCAGCCAGGAAGATAGCGGGGGGCGCGGGGATACGCAGTATTTT.

The DNA for the CDR3 is TGTGCCAGCAGCAAGAGGACAGGGGGCAACATCCAAGAGACCCAGTACTTC. Its translation: CASSKRTGGNIQETQYF. The chain is built from TRBV5-6 and TRBJ2-5, with 11 bases aligning to TRBD1. The trim removed 4 bases at V and 1 base at J, leaving 9 bases unmatched. In germline, CDR1 is SGHDT, CDR2 YYEEEE. This CDR3 is built from 17 residues.

The chain joins TRBV18 to TRBJ2-2; possible D gene TRBD2, 6 bases. In germline, CDR1 is KGHSH, CDR2 LQKENI. Trimming removed 0 bases at V and 7 bases at J, with 12 bases between. The CDR3 covers 15 residues. The CDR3 nucleotides read TGTGCCAGCTCACCACCGGAGCGGGTCCGCGGGGAGCTGTTTTTT. It codes for CASSPPERVRGELFF.

This clone appeared once. V and J are TRBV7-2 and TRBJ1-3, with D possibly TRBD1 on 5 matching bases. Trimming took off 2 bases at V and 0 bases at J, with 11 bases between the two ends. This CDR3 contains 16 residues. The germline V gene has CDR1 SGHTA and CDR2 FQGNSA. Here the CDR3 reads CASSLWRGDSGNTIYF. In DNA, the CDR3 is TGTGCCAGCAGCTTATGGAGAGGGGACTCTGGAAACACCATATATTTT.

The rearrangement links TRBV19 to TRBJ1-1; perhaps TRBD1 as D (6 bases). The length of the CDR3 is 14 residues. Trimming took 6 bases from V and 5 from J, leaving 16 bases between them. CDR1 and CDR2 (germline): LNHDA, SQIVND (reference sequence). CDR3 in DNA: TGTGCCAGTAGCCCAGGGCAGGGGTGGACTGAAGCTTTCTTT. It codes for CASSPGQGWTEAFF.

The chain is built from TRBV19 and TRBJ1-1, with TRBD1 matching 7 bases. The CDR3 spans 14 residues. The germline CDR1 and CDR2 sequences are LNHDA and SQIVND (reference sequence). Trimming at V came to 7 bases and at J to 1 base, leaving 6 bases not matched to a gene. The CDR3 region is CASKRGPWNTEAFF. CDR3 DNA: TGTGCCAGTAAAAGGGGGCCTTGGAACACTGAAGCTTTCTTT.

The chain has TRBV18 and TRBJ2-1, with TRBD1 matching over 7 bases. Germline-derived CDR1 and CDR2 are KGHSH and LQKENI. V dropped 5 bases and J dropped 8; count of bases not matched to a gene: 6. This CDR3 contains 13 residues. The CDR3 DNA sequence: TGTGCCAGCTCAACCAGACAGGGTGATGAGCAGTTCTTC. Translating it yields CASSTRQGDEQFF.

This clone appeared a few times. DNA for the CDR3: TGTGCCAGCAGCTTTGAAAGGTCGACTGAAGCTTTCTTT. Amino acids: CASSFERSTEAFF. This chain connects TRBV7-9 to TRBJ1-1; D is ambiguous. Looked up from germline, CDR1 is SEHNR and CDR2 is FQNEAQ (reference sequence). The CDR3 is 13 residues long. The V end was cut by 3 bases, the J end by 5 bases, with 10 bases between.

For the CDR3, the DNA is TGTGCCAGCAGCATAGGGGGCGCGAACACCGGGGAGCTGTTTTTT. It specifies CASSIGGANTGELFF. The chain combines TRBV7-6 with TRBJ2-2; 7 nucleotides align to TRBD1. Germline V gene sequence: CDR1 SGHVS, CDR2 FNYEAQ. Unmatched junction bases numbered 3, after V lost 5 bases and J lost 0 bases. The length of the CDR3 is 15 residues.

The chain recombines TRBV19 with TRBJ2-2; D call uncertain. Trimming pared 6 bases from V and 0 bases from J, leaving 11 bases between. Germline V lookup: CDR1 LNHDA, CDR2 SQIVND (reference sequence). The CDR3 is made up of 15 amino acids. The CDR3 DNA sequence: TGTGCCAGTAGGCGGACGGCAACGAACACCGGGGAGCTGTTTTTT. Amino acids: CASRRTATNTGELFF.

The V call is TRBV2, the J call TRBJ1-2, with D possibly TRBD1 on 6 matching bases. Trimming took off 7 bases at V and 5 bases at J, with 17 bases between the two ends. This CDR3 is built from 14 residues. The germline CDR1 and CDR2 sequences are SNHLY and FYNNEI. The CDR3 protein is CASTQNGGGYGYTF. CDR3 coding DNA: TGTGCCAGCACCCAGAACGGGGGCGGATATGGCTACACCTTC.

V usage is TRBV11-1 and J usage is TRBJ2-7; the match to TRBD1 covers 10 bases. Germline CDR1 is SGHAT and CDR2 is FQDESV (reference sequence). Trimming at V came to 5 bases and at J to 1 base, leaving 5 bases not matched to a gene. The CDR3 runs 15 residues. The CDR3 loop reads CASSARDRGSYEQYF. The CDR3 DNA follows: TGTGCCAGCAGCGCTAGGGACAGGGGATCCTACGAGCAGTACTTC.

The chain employs TRBV7-7 and TRBJ1-5, with D unclear. From germline, CDR1 is SSHAT and CDR2 FNYEAQ (reference sequence). The CDR3 sequence is 14 residues long. V shed 3 bases and J shed 2 bases, with 8 bases lying between them. The CDR3 protein is CASSLGGGNQPQHF. In DNA form, the CDR3 reads TGTGCCAGCAGCTTGGGTGGTGGCAATCAGCCCCAGCATTTT.

This chain links TRBV10-3 with TRBJ1-2; possible D gene TRBD1, 6 bases. CDR3 length: 12 amino acids. CDR1 and CDR2 (germline): ENHRY, SYGVKD. V shed 3 bases and J shed 8 bases, with 10 bases lying between them. The CDR3: CAISDSGEGYTF. CDR3 nucleotides: TGTGCCATCAGTGATTCAGGGGAAGGCTACACCTTC.

This chain uses TRBV7-8 with TRBJ2-5, with D maybe TRBD2 (5 bases). This CDR3 is built from 14 residues. V was pared by 7 bases and J by 5 bases, with 17 bases between. Germline values: CDR1 SGHVS, CDR2 FQNEAQ. CDR3 protein: CASTPRGLRETQYF. The CDR3 DNA follows: TGTGCCAGCACCCCACGGGGATTGAGGGAGACCCAGTACTTC.

This chain links TRBV7-2 with TRBJ2-7; maybe TRBD2 (6 bases). Germline values: CDR1 SGHTA, CDR2 FQGNSA. V lost 1 base, J lost 6 bases, and 13 bases lay in between. There are 14 residues in the CDR3. The CDR3 nucleotides are TGTGCCAGCAGCTTAGTTGGGACTTCAGCCGAGCAGTACTTC. Its protein product is CASSLVGTSAEQYF.